The 24 T cell receptor beta chains below all came from one sample that was sequenced in a study of blood T cell repertoires in COVID-19 (dated by TCRdb to 2019 to 2021). The library was prepared using the immunoSEQ multiplex PCR assay. TCRdb limited this immuneACCESS table to in-frame rearrangements with V and J called. A share of clones is missing; checked studies link under half to unresolved V genes, and the rest is unexplained. This sample lists a few hundred thousand clones; roughly 87% were detected once. The ten largest clonotypes hold roughly 4.5% of the sample. Sequencing input: peripheral blood. All receptors come from a woman aged 35 to 49 who had recovered from COVID-19.

The V call is TRBV18, the J call TRBJ2-2; 11 nucleotides align to TRBD1. V shed 6 bases and J 6 bases; nucleotides not matched to a gene: 9. Germline CDR1 KGHSH, CDR2 LQKENI. The CDR3 spans 16 residues. CDR3 residues: CASSPGTGGVAGELFF. CDR3 sequence (DNA): TGTGCCAGCTCGCCCGGGACAGGGGGAGTCGCCGGGGAGCTGTTTTTT.

This chain uses TRBV24-1 with TRBJ2-2; 9 nucleotides agree with TRBD1. V was clipped by 7 bases and J by 7 bases; unmatched bases: 3. Germline CDR1 KGHDR, CDR2 SFDVKD. The CDR3 contains 13 residues. The CDR3 coding sequence is TGTGCCACCAGAGGGACAGGGATCGGGGAGCTGTTTTTT. This translates into CATRGTGIGELFF.

The J gene is TRBJ2-5, the V gene TRBV18, with no clear D. The V gene's germline CDR1 is KGHSH and CDR2 LQKENI. The CDR3 loop spans 13 amino acids. Trimming left V 0 bases short and J 5 bases short, with 7 bases between. The CDR3 protein is CASSPPPLETQYF. In DNA, the CDR3 is TGTGCCAGCTCACCACCCCCGTTGGAGACCCAGTACTTC.

The gene calls are TRBV7-9 and TRBJ1-4, with D unclear. V lost 1 base and J 5 bases, leaving 5 bases between the germline ends. CDR1 SEHNR and CDR2 FQNEAQ come from the germline V gene (reference sequence). The CDR3 covers 13 residues. CDR3 residues: CASSLGVNEKLFF. The CDR3 nucleotides read TGTGCCAGCAGCTTAGGAGTGAATGAAAAACTGTTTTTT.

This clone appeared a single time. The chain combines TRBV5-5 with TRBJ2-2, with D hard to call. Germline lookup yields CDR1 SGHKS and CDR2 YYEKEE (reference sequence). Trimming pared 2 bases from V and 3 bases from J, leaving 11 bases between. The CDR3 has 15 residues. The CDR3 loop is CASSLFDTYTGELFF. In nucleotides, the CDR3 is TGTGCCAGCAGCTTATTCGACACCTACACCGGGGAGCTGTTTTTT.

V usage is TRBV5-6 and J usage is TRBJ2-5, with TRBD2 matching 8 bases. Germline V gene sequence: CDR1 SGHDT, CDR2 YYEEEE. V shed 1 base, J shed 2 bases, and the junction held 4 bases outside the gene matches. The CDR3 covers 15 residues. As DNA, the CDR3 is TGTGCCAGCAGCTTGATAGCGGGAACACAAGAGACCCAGTACTTC. Translated, it gives CASSLIAGTQETQYF.

The rearrangement links TRBV5-1 to TRBJ2-5, with 7 nucleotides matching TRBD1. The ends lost 4 bases at V and 4 bases at J; junction bases unmatched: 7. This CDR3 comprises 14 residues. Germline loops: CDR1 SGHRS, CDR2 YFSETQ. CDR3 in DNA: TGCGCCAGCAGCGGAAACAGGGGTACAGAGACCCAGTACTTC. Amino acid sequence: CASSGNRGTETQYF.

The V gene is TRBV2, the J gene TRBJ1-5; possibly TRBD1 for D (6 bases). This CDR3 region has 16 residues. CDR1 and CDR2 (germline): SNHLY, FYNNEI. V was cut by 6 bases and J by 7 bases, with 22 bases left in between. CDR3 sequence reads: CASRGPSTGPGQPQHF. The CDR3 region has the DNA TGTGCCAGCAGGGGACCGTCTACAGGGCCGGGACAGCCCCAGCATTTT.

This sequence joins TRBV30 and TRBJ1-2; perhaps TRBD1 as D (6 bases). CDR3 length: 13 amino acids. The V gene's germline CDR1 is GTSNPN and CDR2 SVGIG (reference sequence). Trimming cost V 7 bases and J 1 base, with 13 bases left between them. For the CDR3, the DNA is TGTGCCTCCCAGGGGCGGATTAACTATGGCTACACCTTC. It yields the protein CASQGRINYGYTF.

The chain employs TRBV7-2 and TRBJ1-6; tentatively, D is TRBD1 (5 bases). V gave up 6 bases and J gave up 4 bases, with 13 bases separating them. This CDR3 has 15 amino acids. Germline values: CDR1 SGHTA, CDR2 FQGNSA. The DNA of the CDR3 is TGTGCCAGCAGGAAAGCGACAGCTTATAATTCACCCCTCCACTTT. Protein product: CASRKATAYNSPLHF. Filled out from reference TRBV7-2 and TRBJ1-6, the complete variable domain reads GAGVSQSPSNKVTEKGKDVELRCDPISGHTALYWYRQSLGQGLEFLIYFQGNSAPDKSGLPSDRFSAERTGGSVSTLTIQRTQQEDSAVYLCASRKATAYNSPLHFGNGTRLTVT.

This chain joins TRBV5-1 and TRBJ2-3; TRBD2 matches at 11 bases. V trimming: 1 base; J trimming: 3 bases; junction bases outside the gene matches: 10. The CDR3 is 18 amino acids. Looked up from germline, CDR1 is SGHRS and CDR2 is YFSETQ. DNA of the CDR3: TGCGCCAGCAGCTTGATGCCTAGCGGGGGGTCGGGGACAGATACGCAGTATTTT. The encoded protein is CASSLMPSGGSGTDTQYF.

The rearrangement links TRBV21-1 to TRBJ2-5; the listed D gene, TRBD1, was not tested against the DNA. TRBV21-1 is a pseudogene locus. The CDR3 consists of 15 residues. CDR3 DNA sequence: TGTGCCAGCAGCAACGTGAGGGGGCGCAGGGAGACCCAGTACTTC. It translates to CASSNVRGRRETQYF.

The CDR3 DNA sequence: TGTGCCAGCGCTCTAGCGGGGGCATACGAGCAGTACTTC. It specifies CASALAGAYEQYF. The chain links TRBV12-3 or TRBV12-4 to TRBJ2-7; TRBD2 aligns across 10 bases. V shed 8 bases and J 4 bases; nucleotides not matched to a gene: 5. The CDR3 runs to 13 residues.

The sample holds one count of this clone. CDR3 sequence (DNA): TGTGCCAGCACCCCGGATAGCGGGAGCACAGATACGCAGTATTTT. Residues: CASTPDSGSTDTQYF. This chain uses TRBV7-9 with TRBJ2-3, with TRBD2 matching 7 bases. The CDR3 is made up of 15 amino acids. The V gene's germline CDR1 is SEHNR and CDR2 FQNEAQ (reference sequence). V lost 7 bases to trimming and J lost 0 bases; unmatched junction nucleotides: 7.

The V gene is TRBV6-6, the J gene TRBJ2-3, with 9 bases identical to TRBD2. J gave up 4 bases and V 10 bases, and 6 bases lay outside the gene matches. The CDR3 sequence is 13 residues long. The germline V gene encodes CDR1 MNHNY and CDR2 SVGAGI (reference sequence). The DNA of the CDR3 is TGTGCCACCCGGACTAGCGTATCAGATACGCAGTATTTT. Amino acids: CATRTSVSDTQYF.

The chain links TRBV15 to TRBJ2-5; 8 bases agree with TRBD2. The ends lost 7 bases at V and 0 bases at J; junction bases unmatched: 1. The CDR3 loop spans 13 amino acids. Germline CDR1 LNHNV, CDR2 YYDKDF (reference sequence). The CDR3 nucleotides are TGTGCCACCACGGGGGGGTACCAAGAGACCCAGTACTTC. This translates into CATTGGYQETQYF.

The J gene is TRBJ2-1, the V gene TRBV4-1; 7 bases match TRBD2. This CDR3 is built from 18 residues. With 2 bases clipped from V and 8 bases from J, the junction kept 18 bases outside the gene matches. CDR1 MGHRA and CDR2 YSYEKL come from the germline V gene. Here the CDR3 reads CASSQIGVFAGVHDEQFF. CDR3 DNA: TGCGCCAGCAGCCAAATCGGGGTTTTTGCGGGAGTACACGATGAGCAGTTCTTC.

J is TRBJ2-1 and V is TRBV27; 14 nucleotides match TRBD2. This CDR3 comprises 18 residues. J lost 1 base, V lost 6 bases, and 8 bases had no gene match. The V gene's germline CDR1 is MNHEY and CDR2 SMNVEV (reference sequence). The CDR3 protein is CASSPRGTSGRSYNEQFF. The CDR3 nucleotides read TGTGCCAGCAGCCCTCGGGGGACTAGCGGGAGATCCTACAATGAGCAGTTCTTC.

The rearrangement uses TRBV4-1 and TRBJ2-4; 8 bases agree with TRBD2. CDR3 length: 17 amino acids. CDR1 is MGHRA, CDR2 YSYEKL, per germline. V shed 0 bases and J 9 bases; nucleotides not matched to a gene: 13. CDR3 coding DNA: TGCGCCAGCAGCCAAGACCCACCAGCGGGGGCCCTAACCATTCAGTACTTC. Protein sequence: CASSQDPPAGALTIQYF.

The chain carries TRBV29-1 and TRBJ2-7, with a possible D match to TRBD2 (5 bases). V shed 4 bases and J shed 4 bases, with 8 bases lying between them. In germline, CDR1 is SQVTM, CDR2 ANQGSEA. The CDR3 has 11 amino acids. Here the CDR3 DNA reads TGCAGCGTTGTAAGAGGGTACGAGCAGTACTTC. Residues: CSVVRGYEQYF.

The V call is TRBV11-2, the J call TRBJ2-1; TRBD2 matches at 7 bases. The CDR3 has 16 amino acids. V lost 3 bases and J lost 2; bases outside the gene matches: 7. Germline lookup yields CDR1 SGHAT and CDR2 FQNNGV. DNA of the CDR3: TGTGCCAGCAGCTTCGAACTAGCGAGCCCCTACAATGAGCAGTTCTTC. Amino acid sequence: CASSFELASPYNEQFF.

The V gene is TRBV2, the J gene TRBJ1-4; D possibly corresponds to TRBD1 (6 bases). The germline gives CDR1 SNHLY, CDR2 FYNNEI. CDR3 size: 14 residues. Trimming took 5 bases from V and 4 from J, leaving 11 bases between them. The chain's CDR3 is CASSLGQINEKLFF. CDR3 DNA: TGTGCCAGCAGTTTAGGACAGATTAATGAAAAACTGTTTTTT.

The chain links TRBV4-3 to TRBJ1-6, with D possibly matching TRBD1 (5 bases). V was trimmed by 0 bases and J by 5 bases, leaving 20 bases between them. This CDR3 spans 19 amino acids. Per the germline V gene, CDR1 is LGHNA and CDR2 is YSLEER. CDR3 sequence (DNA): TGCGCCAGCAGCCAAGATTTCGAAGGGCAGGGAAGGCATAATTCACCCCTCCACTTT. It yields the protein CASSQDFEGQGRHNSPLHF.

The gene calls are TRBV18 and TRBJ2-7, with 15 bases lining up with TRBD2. Looked up from germline, CDR1 is KGHSH and CDR2 is LQKENI. The CDR3 loop spans 16 amino acids. J gave up 6 bases and V 0 bases, and 3 bases lay outside the gene matches. CDR3: CASSPPPGLAGGEQYF. Written as DNA, the CDR3 is TGTGCCAGCTCACCACCCCCGGGACTAGCGGGGGGCGAGCAGTACTTC. The full variable domain, its missing parts supplied by reference TRBV18 and TRBJ2-7, is NAGVMQNPRHLVRRRGQEARLRCSPMKGHSHVYWYRQLPEEGLKFMVYLQKENIIDESGMPKERFSAEFPKEGPSILRIQQVVRGDSAAYFCASSPPPGLAGGEQYFGPGTRLTVT.